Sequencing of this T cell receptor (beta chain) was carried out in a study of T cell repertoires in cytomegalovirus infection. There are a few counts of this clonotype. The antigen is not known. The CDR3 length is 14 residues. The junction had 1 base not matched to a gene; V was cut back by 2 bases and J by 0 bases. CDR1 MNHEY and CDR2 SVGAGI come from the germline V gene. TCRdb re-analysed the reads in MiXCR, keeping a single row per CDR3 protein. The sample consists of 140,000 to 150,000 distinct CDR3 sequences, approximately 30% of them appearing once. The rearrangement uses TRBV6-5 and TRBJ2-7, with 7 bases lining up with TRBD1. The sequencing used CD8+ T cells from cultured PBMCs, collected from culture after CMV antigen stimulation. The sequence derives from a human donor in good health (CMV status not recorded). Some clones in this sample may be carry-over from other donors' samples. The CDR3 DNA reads TGTGCCAGCAGTTACGCAGGGGGCTCCTACGAGCAGTACTTC. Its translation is CASSYAGGSYEQYF.